Each of the 5 T cell receptor beta chains below was sequenced from the same sample in a study of blood T cell repertoires in COVID-19. Clones were read by immunoSEQ multiplex PCR, and TCRdb kept only the in-frame ones, dropping some. The sample includes some 160,000 clones, under 90% seen only once; the top ten take around 3.7%. The sequenced sample consisted of PBMCs or T cells enriched from blood (not recorded which). The receptors stem from a woman aged 60-70 years who had recovered from COVID-19.

This clone has a count of ten or more. V and J are TRBV27 and TRBJ1-4; 12 bases match TRBD1. Unmatched junction bases numbered 16, after V lost 10 bases and J lost 7 bases. Germline assignment: CDR1 MNHEY and CDR2 SMNVEV (reference sequence). This CDR3 comprises 17 residues. The CDR3: CATSTGTGGLSGEKLFF. In nucleotides, the CDR3 is TGTGCCACAAGCACGGGGACAGGGGGCCTTTCGGGTGAAAAACTGTTTTTT.

This chain joins TRBV7-9 and TRBJ1-1; 8 nucleotides align to TRBD1. V trimming: 4 bases; J trimming: 8 bases; junction bases outside the gene matches: 9. The CDR3 has 14 amino acids. Germline V lookup: CDR1 SEHNR, CDR2 FQNEAQ (reference sequence). DNA for the CDR3: TGTGCCAGCAGCTCCCCGGACAGGGCCTTCGAAGCTTTCTTT. It encodes CASSSPDRAFEAFF.

The V call is TRBV18, the J call TRBJ2-5; 7 nucleotides align to TRBD1. The J segment lost 1 base and the V segment lost 6 bases, leaving 5 bases of the junction unmatched. CDR1 and CDR2 from the germline V gene are KGHSH and LQKENI. The CDR3 extends over 14 amino acids. This chain's CDR3 is CASSTQGSQETQYF. The CDR3 coding sequence is TGTGCCAGCTCGACACAGGGGTCCCAAGAGACCCAGTACTTC.

The chain is built from TRBV5-1 and TRBJ1-4; D gene unclear. The CDR3 is 16 amino acids. Deletions cut 0 bases from V and 2 bases from J, with 11 bases between. Germline lookup yields CDR1 SGHRS and CDR2 YFSETQ. The CDR3 nucleotides are TGCGCCAGCAGCTTGGACCACAGTCGGACTAATGAAAAACTGTTTTTT. It specifies CASSLDHSRTNEKLFF.

The rearrangement links TRBV24-1 to TRBJ1-1; D might be TRBD1 (6 bases). In germline, CDR1 is KGHDR, CDR2 SFDVKD. CDR3 length equals 13 residues. Trimming left V 3 bases short and J 7 bases short, with 11 bases between. CDR3 in DNA: TGTGCCACCAGTGATCGGGGGGCAGGTGAAGCTTTCTTT. Its protein product is CATSDRGAGEAFF.